Listed below are T cell receptor beta chains from one sample, sequenced in a study of a mutant IDH1 vaccine in newly diagnosed glioma. Produced via immunoSEQ multiplex PCR; TCRdb's table is partial and in-frame only. The sample consists of 40,000 to 45,000 clones, about 86% of them appearing once. Their target antigens are unknown. This specimen was PBMCs, taken from a glioma patient whose treatment included an IDH1 peptide vaccine. The receptors were sampled from a woman in her forties with glioma. Some clones in this sample may be carry-over from other donors' samples. Both conserved end residues are part of each CDR3. The order of the fields is V gene, clone size, J gene, D gene, CDR3 protein, CDR3 DNA. D genes are given only for firm matches. Size tells how often a clone was seen (once, few, many) or the class of an expanded clone, and some rows leave it out.

TRBV18,.,TRBJ2-2,.,CASSPTGGEVGELFF,TGTGCCAGCTCACCAACGGGGGGCGAGGTCGGGGAGCTGTTTTTT
TRBV7-2,.,TRBJ1-1,.,CASSFQWASEAFF,TGTGCCAGCAGCTTTCAATGGGCCTCTGAAGCTTTCTTT
TRBV19,.,TRBJ1-4,.,CASHHGSRENEKLFF,TGTGCCAGTCATCACGGGTCGAGGGAGAATGAAAAACTGTTTTTT
TRBV29-1,.,TRBJ1-2,.,CSVETGAGGYTF,TGCAGCGTTGAAACGGGGGCAGGTGGCTACACCTTC
TRBV29-1,few,TRBJ1-1,.,CSVTGPNTEAFF,TGCAGCGTCACAGGGCCAAACACTGAAGCTTTCTTT
TRBV7-9,.,TRBJ1-3,TRBD1,CASSPGEGAVTIYF,TGTGCCAGCAGCCCTGGGGAGGGGGCCGTCACCATATATTTT
TRBV6-1,.,TRBJ2-5,TRBD1,CASSEVRTGLITQETQYF,TGTGCCAGCAGTGAAGTGCGGACAGGGCTTATTACTCAAGAGACTCAGTACTTC
TRBV29-1,few,TRBJ2-7,TRBD2,CSGGLAGGVEQYF,TGCAGCGGCGGACTAGCGGGAGGAGTCGAGCAGTACTTC
TRBV4-3,few,TRBJ1-2,.,CASSQDGGRNYGYTF,TGCGCCAGCAGCCAAGACGGGGGCAGGAACTATGGCTACACCTTC
TRBV19,.,TRBJ1-5,.,CASSIFEVREPQHF,TGTGCCAGTAGTATATTTGAGGTCCGGGAGCCCCAGCATTTT
TRBV7-9,.,TRBJ2-7,.,CASRPDRTHYEQYF,TGTGCCAGCAGACCCGACAGGACGCACTACGAGCAGTACTTC
TRBV7-2,.,TRBJ2-6,.,CASSLQGRSSGANVLTF,TGTGCCAGCAGCTTGCAAGGCCGGAGCTCTGGGGCCAACGTCCTGACTTTC
TRBV23-1,.,TRBJ1-5,TRBD1,CASSRRSRGQHQPQHF,TGCGCCAGCAGTCGCAGGAGTAGGGGGCAACATCAGCCCCAGCATTTT
TRBV5-5,.,TRBJ2-7,TRBD1,CASRRDSSYEQYF,TGTGCCAGCAGAAGGGACAGCTCCTACGAGCAGTACTTC
TRBV29-1,.,TRBJ2-2,.,CSVGPRNTGELFF,TGCAGCGTGGGACCGCGGAACACCGGGGAGCTGTTTTTT
TRBV18,.,TRBJ2-1,.,CASSLSGARLYYEQFF,TGTGCCAGCTCACTCTCCGGGGCGCGCCTCTACTATGAGCAGTTCTTC
TRBV11-2,.,TRBJ2-2,.,CASSRPVTGELFF,TGTGCCAGCAGCAGACCCGTCACCGGGGAGCTGTTTTTT
TRBV6-5,once,TRBJ2-7,TRBD1,CASSSPGQGIYEQYF,TGTGCCAGCAGTTCACCGGGACAGGGGATCTACGAGCAGTACTTC
TRBV5-1,.,TRBJ2-1,TRBD2,CASSARTSGNEQFF,TGCGCCAGCAGCGCAAGGACTAGCGGGAATGAGCAGTTCTTC
TRBV4-2,.,TRBJ1-2,.,CASSQPSFGDYGYTF,TGTGCCAGCAGCCAACCTTCGTTCGGTGACTATGGCTACACCTTC
TRBV14,.,TRBJ2-3,.,CASSQVVNTQYF,TGTGCCAGCAGCCAAGTGGTGAATACGCAGTATTTT
TRBV6-1,.,TRBJ1-4,.,CASSEVRLYFMEVGEKLFF,TGTGCCAGCAGTGAAGTACGTCTCTATTTCATGGAGGTCGGTGAAAAACTGTTTTTT
TRBV5-1,.,TRBJ2-1,.,CASSQARGWSYNEQFF,TGCGCCAGCAGCCAGGCCCGGGGGTGGTCGTACAATGAGCAGTTCTTC
TRBV1,.,TRBJ2-6,.,CTSSQVIDSGANVLTF,TGCACCAGCAGCCAAGTGATAGACTCTGGGGCCAACGTCCTGACTTTC
TRBV7-2,few,TRBJ2-7,TRBD1,CASSLGQPYEQYF,TGTGCCAGCAGCCTGGGACAGCCCTACGAGCAGTACTTC
TRBV7-6,.,TRBJ2-7,.,CASSPGGGLLHLLSGEQYF,TGTGCCAGCAGCCCCGGGGGAGGACTCCTACATCTTCTTTCGGGAGAGCAGTACTTC
TRBV5-6,few,TRBJ2-7,.,CASSYGEEQYF,TGTGCCAGCAGCTACGGGGAGGAGCAGTACTTC
TRBV7-9,.,TRBJ2-7,TRBD1,CASSNGVGRTGGYEQYF,TGTGCCAGCAGCAACGGAGTGGGCCGGACAGGGGGTTACGAGCAGTACTTC
TRBV15,.,TRBJ2-1,TRBD2,CATSRGGLAGIYNEQFF,TGTGCCACCAGCAGAGGGGGACTAGCGGGAATCTACAATGAGCAGTTCTTC
TRBV4-1,.,TRBJ1-4,TRBD1,CASSQGQGGEKLFF,TGCGCCAGCAGCCAAGGACAGGGGGGTGAAAAACTGTTTTTT
TRBV19,.,TRBJ1-5,.,CASSISGISNQPQHF,TGTGCCAGTAGTATATCAGGGATCAGCAATCAGCCCCAGCATTTT
TRBV5-4,.,TRBJ1-3,.,CASSLGSSGNTIYF,TGTGCCAGCAGCTTGGGCAGCTCTGGAAACACCATATATTTT
TRBV28,.,TRBJ2-5,.,CASSFFGGAGDF,TGTGCCAGCAGTTTTTTTGGGGGGGCGGGGGACTTC
TRBV7-2,.,TRBJ2-3,.,CASSFRFLKDTQYF,TGTGCCAGCAGCTTCCGATTCCTTAAAGATACGCAGTATTTT
TRBV18,once,TRBJ1-2,.,CASSPPPRGIGYTF,TGTGCCAGCTCACCACCACCCAGAGGAATTGGCTACACCTTC
TRBV7-2,.,TRBJ1-6,.,CASSLEGSRVLHF,TGTGCCAGCAGCTTAGAAGGGTCCCGGGTCCTCCACTTT
TRBV7-8,medium-sized,TRBJ1-5,TRBD1,CASSFDRAEPQHF,TGTGCCAGCAGCTTTGACAGGGCCGAGCCCCAGCATTTT
TRBV28,.,TRBJ1-3,.,CASGRGSSGNTIYF,TGTGCCAGCGGGCGGGGCAGCTCTGGAAACACCATATATTTT
TRBV4-3,.,TRBJ2-3,.,CASSQGWRKSTDTQYF,TGCGCCAGCAGCCAAGGGTGGAGGAAAAGCACAGATACGCAGTATTTT
TRBV7-2,.,TRBJ2-2,.,CASSLRRHVGTGELFF,TGTGCCAGCAGCTTACGCCGACACGTTGGGACCGGGGAGCTGTTTTTT